The 8 T cell receptor beta chains presented below share a single source sample, sequenced in a study of beta chain features in type 1 diabetes. Sequencing targeted expressed TCRB transcripts, as all isolated RNA had been reverse transcribed. The repertoire was sequenced with immunoSEQ multiplex PCR; TCRdb's copy has only in-frame clones and lacks some. The repertoire holds 300,000 or so clones, with roughly 8% as singletons. The sequenced sample was central memory CD4+ T cells from blood. The origin of the receptors is a woman under 30 in good health.

The rearrangement links TRBV7-2 to TRBJ1-1; 7 nucleotides align to TRBD1. Germline CDR1 SGHTA, CDR2 FQGNSA. V lost 4 bases and J lost 4; bases outside the gene matches: 9. CDR3 length: 15 residues. The CDR3 sequence is CASSSTSRDSTEAFF. CDR3 sequence (DNA): TGTGCCAGCAGCTCCACTTCCCGGGACAGCACTGAAGCTTTCTTT.

The chain is built from TRBV15 and TRBJ2-5, with 10 bases fitting TRBD2. The CDR3 has 16 residues. Germline V gene lookup returns CDR1 LNHNV and CDR2 YYDKDF (reference sequence). With 6 bases clipped from V and 4 bases from J, the junction kept 11 bases outside the gene matches. CDR3 DNA sequence: TGTGCCACCAGTTCCGAGAGCGGGAGGGCCCGAGAGACCCAGTACTTC. Its translation is CATSSESGRARETQYF.

This clone was seen a few times. The same CDR3 can be traced to other DNA sequences in this sample. This chain uses TRBV7-2 with TRBJ2-3, with D tentatively TRBD2 (6 bases). The CDR3 covers 14 residues. Trimming removed 5 bases from V and 3 bases from J, with 12 bases in between. From germline, CDR1 is SGHTA and CDR2 FQGNSA. The CDR3 region is CASSQVGGTDTQYF. The CDR3 coding sequence is TGTGCCAGCAGCCAGGTGGGGGGTACAGATACGCAGTATTTT.

The chain combines TRBV7-3 with TRBJ2-1; TRBD2 matches 7 bases. This CDR3 is built from 15 residues. The germline V gene has CDR1 SGHTA and CDR2 FQGTGA. Trimming at V came to 4 bases and at J to 6 bases, leaving 9 bases not matched to a gene. The CDR3 coding sequence is TGTGCCAGCAGCTCCCAGGCGGGAGCGGGCAATGAGCAGTTCTTC. Amino acid sequence: CASSSQAGAGNEQFF.

The V and J genes are TRBV15 and TRBJ1-2, with D maybe TRBD1 (6 bases). Germline V gene data show CDR1 as LNHNV and CDR2 as YYDKDF (reference sequence). The CDR3 has 16 amino acids. The V and J ends lost 3 bases and 3 bases respectively, with 17 bases between them. Written as DNA, the CDR3 is TGTGCCACCAGCAGGGCAAAGGGGGTGGAGGACTATGGCTACACCTTC. Its translation: CATSRAKGVEDYGYTF.

The sample holds a few counts of this clone. The J gene is TRBJ2-7, the V gene TRBV7-2, with D possibly called TRBD1 or TRBD2 (5 bases each). This CDR3 comprises 16 residues. Per germline, CDR1 SGHTA and CDR2 FQGNSA. V lost 1 base, J lost 1 base, and 14 bases lay in between. The CDR3 protein is CASSLDGAVSSYEQYF. CDR3 in DNA: TGTGCCAGCAGCTTAGACGGGGCGGTTTCGTCCTACGAGCAGTACTTC.

V usage is TRBV6-5 and J usage is TRBJ2-1; D gene unclear. This CDR3 spans 12 amino acids. The germline V gene encodes CDR1 MNHEY and CDR2 SVGAGI. Trimming took off 0 bases at V and 9 bases at J, with 6 bases between the two ends. The CDR3 is CASSYSRGEQFF. DNA for the CDR3: TGTGCCAGCAGTTACTCGCGCGGTGAGCAGTTCTTC.

Only a few counts were recorded for this clone. The chain combines TRBV10-2 with TRBJ2-1, with TRBD2 matching 9 bases. The CDR3 length is 14 residues. The V and J ends lost 6 bases and 8 bases, in that order; junction bases with no gene match: 8. Germline-derived CDR1 and CDR2 are WSHSY and SAAADI. The chain's CDR3 is CASRGLAIRDEQFF. Written as DNA, the CDR3 is TGCGCCAGCAGAGGACTAGCGATTAGAGATGAGCAGTTCTTC.